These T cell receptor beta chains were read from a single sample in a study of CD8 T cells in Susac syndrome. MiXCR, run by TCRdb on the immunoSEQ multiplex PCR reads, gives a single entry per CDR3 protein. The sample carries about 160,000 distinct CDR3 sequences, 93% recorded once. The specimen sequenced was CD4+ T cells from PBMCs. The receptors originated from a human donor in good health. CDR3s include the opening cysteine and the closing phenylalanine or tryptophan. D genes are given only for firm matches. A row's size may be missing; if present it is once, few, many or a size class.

TGCAGCGTTGAAGGGGGGCAGGGGGCAGATACGCAGTATTTT | CSVEGGQGADTQYF | TRBV29-1 | . | TRBD1 | TRBJ2-3
TGTGCCAGCAGCCCAAGACGGGATGGGCCCCAGCATTTT | CASSPRRDGPQHF | TRBV3-1 | once | . | TRBJ1-5
TGTGCCAGCTCACCAGACCAGGGGCAGGCTTTCTTT | CASSPDQGQAFF | TRBV18 | once | . | TRBJ1-1
TGCGCCAGCAGCAGGGGAGACAATAGCAATCAGCCCCAGCATTTT | CASSRGDNSNQPQHF | TRBV5-1 | . | . | TRBJ1-5
TGTGCCAGCAGTCAGGGACATTATAGCAATCAGCCCCAGCATTTT | CASSQGHYSNQPQHF | TRBV3-1 | few | . | TRBJ1-5
TGTGCCAGCTCTCTCGGGTTGAACACTGAAGCTTTCTTT | CASSLGLNTEAFF | TRBV5-1 | . | . | TRBJ1-1
TGTGCCAGCAGCGTAGTTCCAGATCAGAATGCTTTCTTT | CASSVVPDQNAFF | TRBV9 | . | . | TRBJ1-1
TGTGCCAGCAGCTTAAGACAGGGACGTAGCAATCAGCCCCAGCATTTT | CASSLRQGRSNQPQHF | TRBV7-6 | . | TRBD1 | TRBJ1-5
TGTGCCAGTAGGGCCGGCTCTGGAAACACCATATATTTT | CASRAGSGNTIYF | TRBV19 | . | . | TRBJ1-3
TGCAGTGCCGCACCTCCCCAGGGGTTGGGTATAGCGGGGGGACTTTACAATGAGCAGTTCTTC | CSAAPPQGLGIAGGLYNEQFF | TRBV20-1 | . | TRBD2 | TRBJ2-1
TGTGCCTCGTCGGGACAGGAGGGCACTGAAGCTTTCTTT | CASSGQEGTEAFF | TRBV2 | few | TRBD1 | TRBJ1-1
TGCAGCGTTGCAGGAGGAGCCTCCTACGAGCAGTACTTC | CSVAGGASYEQYF | TRBV29-1 | . | . | TRBJ2-7
TGTGCCAGCAGTTTTAGCGGGGGAACTCAAGAGACCCAGTACTTC | CASSFSGGTQETQYF | TRBV27 | . | TRBD2 | TRBJ2-5
TGTGCCAGCAGGCCCCCGGGACAGGGGGCTGGGTCACCCCTCCACTTT | CASRPPGQGAGSPLHF | TRBV25-1 | . | TRBD1 | TRBJ1-6
TGTGCCAGCAGTGAGTTCTCTGGGGCCAACGTCCTGACTTTC | CASSEFSGANVLTF | TRBV6-1 | . | . | TRBJ2-6
TGTGCCAGCTCGGACAGGCGTAATGAAAAACTGTTTTTT | CASSDRRNEKLFF | TRBV6-2/TRBV6-3 | . | TRBD1 | TRBJ1-4
TGCGCCAGCAGTCAACGGGGGAAGGGAGATAGAAAAGTCTATGGCTACACCTTC | CASSQRGKGDRKVYGYTF | TRBV23-1 | . | . | TRBJ1-2
TGTGCCAGCAACGACAGGGGTAAGGGGACCTACGAGCAGTACTTC | CASNDRGKGTYEQYF | TRBV6-2/TRBV6-3 | . | TRBD1 | TRBJ2-7